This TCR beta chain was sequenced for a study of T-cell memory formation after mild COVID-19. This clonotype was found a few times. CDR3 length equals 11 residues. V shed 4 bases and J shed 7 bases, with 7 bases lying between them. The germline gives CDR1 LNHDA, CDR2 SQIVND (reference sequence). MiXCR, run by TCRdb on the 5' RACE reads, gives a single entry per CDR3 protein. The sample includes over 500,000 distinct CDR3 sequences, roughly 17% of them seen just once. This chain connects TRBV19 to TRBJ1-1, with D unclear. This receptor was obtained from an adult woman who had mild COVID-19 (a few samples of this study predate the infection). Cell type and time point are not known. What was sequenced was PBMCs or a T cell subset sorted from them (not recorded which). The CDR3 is CASSNSYEAFF. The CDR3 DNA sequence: TGTGCCAGTAGTAATAGCTATGAAGCTTTCTTT.